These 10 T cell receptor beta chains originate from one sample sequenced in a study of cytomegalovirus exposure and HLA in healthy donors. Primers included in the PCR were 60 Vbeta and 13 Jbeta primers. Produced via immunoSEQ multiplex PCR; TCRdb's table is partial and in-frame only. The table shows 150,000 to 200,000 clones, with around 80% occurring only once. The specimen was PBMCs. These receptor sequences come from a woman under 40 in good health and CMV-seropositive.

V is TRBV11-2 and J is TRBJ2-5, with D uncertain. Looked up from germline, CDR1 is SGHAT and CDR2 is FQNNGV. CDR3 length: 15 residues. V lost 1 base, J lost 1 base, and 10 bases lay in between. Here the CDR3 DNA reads TGTGCCAGCAGCTTAGGAGTACTACCCCAAGAGACCCAGTACTTC. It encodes CASSLGVLPQETQYF.

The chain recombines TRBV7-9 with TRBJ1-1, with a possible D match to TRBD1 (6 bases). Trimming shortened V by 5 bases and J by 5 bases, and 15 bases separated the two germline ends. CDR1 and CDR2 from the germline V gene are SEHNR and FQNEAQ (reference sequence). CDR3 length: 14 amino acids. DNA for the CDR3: TGTGCCAGCAGCCCCGAAGGGGGATGGACTGAAGCTTTCTTT. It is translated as CASSPEGGWTEAFF.

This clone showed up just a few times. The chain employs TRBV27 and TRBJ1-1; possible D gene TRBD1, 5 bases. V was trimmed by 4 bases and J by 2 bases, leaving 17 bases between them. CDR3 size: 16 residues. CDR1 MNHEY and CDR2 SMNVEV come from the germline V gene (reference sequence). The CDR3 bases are TGTGCCAGCAGTTCTGAGAAGGGACTGATTAACACTGAAGCTTTCTTT. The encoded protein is CASSSEKGLINTEAFF.

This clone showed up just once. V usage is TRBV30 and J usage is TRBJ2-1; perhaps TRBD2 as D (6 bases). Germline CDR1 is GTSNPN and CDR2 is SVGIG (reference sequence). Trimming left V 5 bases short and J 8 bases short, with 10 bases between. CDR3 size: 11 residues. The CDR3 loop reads CAWGRLDEQFF. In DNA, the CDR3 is TGTGCCTGGGGGAGGTTGGATGAGCAGTTCTTC.

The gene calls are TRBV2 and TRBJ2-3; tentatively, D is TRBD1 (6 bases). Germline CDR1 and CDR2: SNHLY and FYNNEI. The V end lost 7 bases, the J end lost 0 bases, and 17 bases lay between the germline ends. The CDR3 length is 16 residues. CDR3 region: CASTPLGGSSTDTQYF. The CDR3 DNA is TGTGCCAGCACCCCGTTAGGGGGTTCTAGCACAGATACGCAGTATTTT. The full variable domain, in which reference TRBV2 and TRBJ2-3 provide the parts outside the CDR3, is EPEVTQTPSHQVTQMGQEVILRCVPISNHLYFYWYRQILGQKVEFLVSFYNNEISEKSEIFDDQFSVERPDGSNFTLKIRSTKLEDSAMYFCASTPLGGSSTDTQYFGPGTRLTVL.

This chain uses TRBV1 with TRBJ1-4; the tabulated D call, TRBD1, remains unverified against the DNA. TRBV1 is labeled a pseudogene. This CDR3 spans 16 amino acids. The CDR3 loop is CTSSQAGEILNEKLFF. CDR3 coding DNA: TGCACCAGCAGCCAGGCAGGTGAAATCCTTAATGAAAAACTGTTTTTT.

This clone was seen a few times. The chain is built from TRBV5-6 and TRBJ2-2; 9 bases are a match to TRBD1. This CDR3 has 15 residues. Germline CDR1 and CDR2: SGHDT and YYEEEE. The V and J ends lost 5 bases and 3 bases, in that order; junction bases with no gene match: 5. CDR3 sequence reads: CASRPRDRDTGELFF. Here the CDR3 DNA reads TGTGCCAGCAGGCCACGGGACAGGGACACCGGGGAGCTGTTTTTT.

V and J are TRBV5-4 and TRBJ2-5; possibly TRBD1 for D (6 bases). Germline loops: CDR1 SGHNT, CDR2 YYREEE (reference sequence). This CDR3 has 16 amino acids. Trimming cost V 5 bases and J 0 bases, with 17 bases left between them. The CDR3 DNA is TGTGCCAGCAGTCCTTCTCGGGACACGTACCAAGAGACCCAGTACTTC. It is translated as CASSPSRDTYQETQYF.

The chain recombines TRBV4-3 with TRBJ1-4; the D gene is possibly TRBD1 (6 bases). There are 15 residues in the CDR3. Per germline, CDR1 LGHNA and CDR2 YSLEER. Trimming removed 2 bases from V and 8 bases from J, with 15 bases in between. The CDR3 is CASSQYQGSEEKLFF. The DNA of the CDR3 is TGCGCCAGCAGCCAATATCAGGGGTCCGAAGAAAAACTGTTTTTT.

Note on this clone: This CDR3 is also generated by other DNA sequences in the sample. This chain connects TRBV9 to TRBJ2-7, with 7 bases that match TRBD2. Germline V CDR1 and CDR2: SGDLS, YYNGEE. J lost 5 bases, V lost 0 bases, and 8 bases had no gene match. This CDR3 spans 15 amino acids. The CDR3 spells CASSVGGLRGDEQYF. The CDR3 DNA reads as TGTGCCAGCAGCGTAGGGGGACTCCGGGGGGACGAGCAGTACTTC.